This T cell receptor beta chain emerged from a study of T cells in women clearing cervical HPV infection. Overall study: Case blood was drawn when the lesion was first found; control blood after infection became undetectable.

Prevalent HPV16 infections were excluded; only incident single HPV16 infections included. This clone counts as medium-sized by frequency. As yet, its antigen is unknown. The read terminates 3 residues before the CDR3 end, so the remaining end is supplied by the germline J gene. Produced via immunoSEQ multiplex PCR; TCRdb's table is partial and in-frame only. This sample contains nearly 20,000 clones. Study outcomes and limitations: CIN3+ cases had significantly higher TCR richness than controls; evenness did not differ.

Germline CDR1 SQVTM, CDR2 ANQGSEA. V dropped 3 bases and J dropped 4 bases, with 9 bases sitting between them. The CDR3 length is 13 residues. The TCR originated in a woman between 18 and 70 years old with a cervical HPV16 infection that either progressed to CIN3+ or cleared (not recorded which). Sequencing was carried out using blood buffy coat. V is TRBV29-1 and J is TRBJ1-4; a possible D gene is TRBD1 (6 bases). CDR3 loop: CSVDGGGNEKLFF. CDR3 DNA, as far as it was read: TGCAGCGTTGATGGAGGGGGTAATGAAAAA.